The clone carrying this T cell receptor beta chain was observed a handful of times. This CDR3 is built from 14 residues. Trimming removed 2 bases from V and 4 bases from J, with 9 bases in between. Looked up from germline, CDR1 is LNHDA and CDR2 is SQIVND (reference sequence). This entry is derived from a study of cytomegalovirus exposure and HLA in healthy donors. Primers: 60 Vbeta forward and 13 Jbeta reverse. Sequencing was performed with immunoSEQ multiplex PCR; in TCRdb, only in-frame clones are kept and a portion is missing. The sample yields 99,000 or so clones, 60% to 85% seen once. This chain uses TRBV19 with TRBJ1-5; no clear D gene. The source of this sequence is a woman in her 40s in good health and CMV-seropositive. Sequenced material: PBMCs. The CDR3 reads CASSILPLNQPQHF. In DNA, the CDR3 is TGTGCCAGTAGTATACTCCCCCTTAATCAGCCCCAGCATTTT.